The 30 T cell receptor beta chains reported below all come from one sample, sequenced in a study of response to subunit inactivated influenza vaccine. TCRdb ran MiXCR on the RT-PCR reads and lists one entry per CDR3 protein. The sample gives 650,000 to 850,000 distinct CDR3 sequences, approximately 13% of which show up once; approximately 7% is in the top ten. This specimen was PBMCs from blood, taken 14 to 15 days before vaccination. The receptors were sampled from a man aged 45-65 years who received an inactivated influenza vaccine.

Comments on this clonotype: At one end the junction does not follow the germline gene, possibly because of a read error. This rearrangement joins TRBV5-1 to TRBJ2-2; maybe TRBD2 (5 bases). Germline lookup yields CDR1 SGHRS and CDR2 YFSETQ. This CDR3 has 13 residues. CDR3 residues: CASSRRVTGELYF. The CDR3 region has the DNA TGCGCCAGCAGCCGCCGGGTCACCGGGGAGCTGTATTTT.

There are a few counts of this clonotype. The gene calls are TRBV7-2 and TRBJ2-1; the D call may be TRBD1 or TRBD2 (5 bases each). Germline lookup yields CDR1 SGHTA and CDR2 FQGNSA. V was clipped by 2 bases and J by 7 bases, with 9 bases between them. The CDR3 is 13 residues long. In nucleotides, the CDR3 is TGTGCCAGCAGCTTATTTGGGGGAAATGAGCAGTTCTTC. Protein: CASSLFGGNEQFF.

The chain carries TRBV7-9 and TRBJ2-7; D is uncertain. The V end lost 5 bases, the J end lost 6 bases, and 14 bases lay between the germline ends. Germline V gene lookup returns CDR1 SEHNR and CDR2 FQNEAQ (reference sequence). CDR3 length: 13 residues. The DNA of the CDR3 is TGTGCCAGCAGCCGCGGCTCCCCAGGCGAGCAGTACTTC. Translated: CASSRGSPGEQYF.

This clonotype showed up just a few times. V and J are TRBV20-1 and TRBJ1-5; perhaps TRBD1 as D (5 bases). The germline V and J ends were trimmed by 2 bases and 1 base, with 9 bases remaining between them. Looked up from germline, CDR1 is DFQATT and CDR2 is SNEGSKA (reference sequence). This CDR3 is built from 14 residues. In DNA form, the CDR3 reads TGCAGTGCTAGATCATGGGACAGCAATCAGCCCCAGCATTTT. Translating gives CSARSWDSNQPQHF.

This clonotype has more than one count but fewer than ten. The chain links TRBV18 to TRBJ2-1, with unresolved D. The CDR3 extends over 14 amino acids. V lost 6 bases and J 9 bases, leaving 18 bases between the germline ends. The germline V gene encodes CDR1 KGHSH and CDR2 LQKENI. CDR3 residues: CASSLKDRTGEQFF. The CDR3 region has the DNA TGTGCCAGCTCGCTCAAGGACCGCACGGGTGAGCAGTTCTTC.

This clonotype has more than one count but fewer than ten. The J gene is TRBJ1-2, the V gene TRBV20-1; TRBD1 matches 10 bases. The CDR3 length is 11 residues. The V gene's germline CDR1 is DFQATT and CDR2 SNEGSKA (reference sequence). The V segment lost 8 bases and the J segment 7 bases; nucleotides outside the gene matches: 4. The CDR3 DNA reads as TGCAGTAGACAGGGGGCGTTTGGCTACACCTTC. Protein product: CSRQGAFGYTF.

This clonotype was observed a handful of times. This may be a read error, as it is one base from a much larger clone. The J gene is TRBJ1-1, the V gene TRBV4-2; tentative D call: TRBD1 (5 bases). V lost 1 base, J lost 3 bases, and 6 bases lay in between. This CDR3 has 13 residues. The V gene's germline CDR1 is LGHNA and CDR2 YNFKEQ. The CDR3 DNA is TGTGCCAGCAGCCAAGGACAGCACACTGAAGCTTTCTTT. The encoded protein is CASSQGQHTEAFF.

The chain carries TRBV6-1 and TRBJ2-2; no firm D call. Germline V lookup: CDR1 MNHNS, CDR2 SASEGT. V shed 2 bases and J shed 4 bases, with 8 bases lying between them. The CDR3 length is 14 residues. DNA of the CDR3: TGTGCCAGCAGTGAATTTGCGCCCACCGGGGAGCTGTTTTTT. Translation gives CASSEFAPTGELFF.

As for this clonotype: Lacking the conserved final phenylalanine or tryptophan, this CDR3 likely reflects a read error. The chain recombines TRBV4-2 with TRBJ2-1, with D possibly TRBD2 on 5 matching bases. V shed 1 base and J shed 3 bases, with 19 bases lying between them. The CDR3 has 18 amino acids. Germline CDR1 is LGHNA and CDR2 is YNFKEQ. CDR3 sequence (DNA): TGTGCCAGCAGCCAAGGACCTAGCTCTTCGTTTGGCTACAATGAGCAGTTCTGC. Encoded protein: CASSQGPSSSFGYNEQFC.

The chain uses TRBV20-1 and TRBJ2-3; 7 nucleotides align to TRBD2. The CDR3 totals 15 residues. V shed 2 bases, J shed 2 bases, and the junction held 7 bases outside the gene matches. Germline CDR1 and CDR2: DFQATT and SNEGSKA (reference sequence). CDR3 in amino acids: CSARPYSGDTDTQYF. The CDR3 region has the DNA TGCAGTGCTAGACCCTACAGCGGGGACACAGATACGCAGTATTTT.

This chain uses TRBV27 with TRBJ1-1; a possible D gene is TRBD1 (5 bases). V was cut by 4 bases and J by 3 bases, with 24 bases left in between. CDR1 and CDR2 (germline): MNHEY, SMNVEV (reference sequence). This CDR3 is built from 18 residues. CDR3 sequence reads: CASSSFLGWGSIDTEAFF. In nucleotides, the CDR3 is TGTGCCAGCAGTTCGTTCTTAGGGTGGGGCTCTATCGACACTGAAGCTTTCTTT.

The gene calls are TRBV20-1 and TRBJ2-1; TRBD1 is a possible D gene (5 bases). The CDR3 has 13 residues. The V end lost 6 bases, the J end lost 2 bases, and 11 bases lay between the germline ends. Per germline, CDR1 DFQATT and CDR2 SNEGSKA (reference sequence). For the CDR3, the DNA is TGCAGTGCGACAGAAGATGCCTACAATGAGCAGTTCTTC. It is translated as CSATEDAYNEQFF.

This clonotype has just a few counts. The V and J genes are TRBV7-3 and TRBJ2-1; D call uncertain. The CDR3 contains 14 residues. V dropped 3 bases and J dropped 8 bases, with 14 bases sitting between them. Germline CDR1 and CDR2: SGHTA and FQGTGA. As DNA, the CDR3 is TGTGCCAGCAGCTTGACCCTCGACTTGGATGAGCAGTTCTTC. Amino acids: CASSLTLDLDEQFF.

The J gene is TRBJ2-1, the V gene TRBV29-1, with 14 bases identical to TRBD2. Germline trimming cut 4 bases from V and 12 bases from J; bases unmatched to any gene: 5. Germline V gene sequence: CDR1 SQVTM, CDR2 ANQGSEA. The CDR3 consists of 13 residues. In nucleotides, the CDR3 is TGCAGCGTTGGTTACGGGACTAGCGGGGGGCAGTTCTTC. Its translation: CSVGYGTSGGQFF.

The J gene is TRBJ2-3, the V gene TRBV5-5, with D tentatively TRBD2 (7 bases). The V gene's germline CDR1 is SGHKS and CDR2 YYEKEE (reference sequence). This CDR3 is built from 16 residues. V was trimmed by 1 base and J by 5 bases, leaving 17 bases between them. The CDR3 coding sequence is TGTGCCAGCAGCTTGCGAGGGGGGGGGCAAGGAGATACGCAGTATTTT. It is translated as CASSLRGGGQGDTQYF.

This clonotype appeared a few times. V and J are TRBV5-5 and TRBJ2-1; D is possibly TRBD1 or TRBD2 (5 bases each). Per germline, CDR1 SGHKS and CDR2 YYEKEE (reference sequence). Trimming removed 5 bases at V and 9 bases at J, with 18 bases between. The CDR3 is made up of 14 amino acids. CDR3 sequence reads: CASRPGQAVGEQFF. CDR3 DNA sequence: TGTGCCAGCAGACCGGGGCAGGCCGTCGGTGAGCAGTTCTTC.

This clonotype was seen repeatedly, ten times or more. The J gene is TRBJ1-1, the V gene TRBV29-1; D is unclear. V lost 4 bases to trimming and J lost 3 bases, with 12 bases between them. The CDR3 has 13 amino acids. CDR1 is SQVTM and CDR2 is ANQGSEA in the germline V gene. Written as DNA, the CDR3 is TGCAGCGTTGGTCCCCGCATTTACACTGAAGCTTTCTTT. Its protein product is CSVGPRIYTEAFF.

The chain uses TRBV30 and TRBJ2-3, with 7 bases matching TRBD1. This CDR3 comprises 14 residues. CDR1 and CDR2 from the germline V gene are GTSNPN and SVGIG (reference sequence). V lost 2 bases to trimming and J lost 9 bases; unmatched junction nucleotides: 11. CDR3 DNA sequence: TGTGCCTGGAGTCACAACTCAGGGGGAGCGACGCAGTATTTT. The encoded protein is CAWSHNSGGATQYF.

Only a few counts were recorded for this clonotype. CDR3 in amino acids: CASRGTGTEYYEQYF. The CDR3 nucleotides are TGTGCCAGCAGGGGGACAGGGACCGAATACTACGAGCAGTACTTC. The chain has TRBV12-3 or TRBV12-4 and TRBJ2-7; 9 bases are a match to TRBD1. The J segment lost 3 bases and the V segment lost 6 bases, leaving 9 bases of the junction unmatched. The CDR3 totals 15 residues.

This clonotype appeared a few times. The J gene is TRBJ2-7, the V gene TRBV7-9; tentative D call: TRBD1 (5 bases). V gave up 1 base and J gave up 1 base, with 11 bases separating them. Germline assignment: CDR1 SEHNR and CDR2 FQNEAQ (reference sequence). The CDR3 contains 15 residues. This CDR3 reads CASSLGLGESYEQYF. The CDR3 DNA follows: TGTGCCAGCAGCTTAGGTTTAGGGGAATCCTACGAGCAGTACTTC.

There are many counts of this clonotype. The rearrangement links TRBV5-1 to TRBJ2-1; TRBD1 agrees at 12 bases. The CDR3 covers 14 residues. The V gene's germline CDR1 is SGHRS and CDR2 YFSETQ. With 7 bases clipped from V and 5 bases from J, the junction kept 4 bases outside the gene matches. The CDR3 sequence: CASRGTGGHNEQFF. DNA of the CDR3: TGCGCCAGCCGGGGGACAGGGGGCCACAATGAGCAGTTCTTC.

This clonotype was detected many times. An end of the junction does not agree with germline; a read error may underlie this. The rearrangement uses TRBV7-7 and TRBJ2-2; D might be TRBD1 or TRBD2, each matching 5 bases. Germline V gene lookup returns CDR1 SSHAT and CDR2 FNYEAQ (reference sequence). CDR3 length: 12 amino acids. DNA of the CDR3: TGTGCTAGCAGTCAGAGGGGCGGGGAGCTGTTTTTT. Translating it yields CASSQRGGELFF.

This clonotype was seen a few times. The chain uses TRBV4-1 and TRBJ1-2, with unresolved D. From germline, CDR1 is MGHRA and CDR2 YSYEKL. The CDR3 runs to 14 residues. V lost 1 base to trimming and J lost 8 bases, with 14 bases between them. CDR3 in amino acids: CASSQVGSGLGYTF. DNA for the CDR3: TGCGCCAGCAGCCAAGTTGGATCCGGGCTCGGCTACACCTTC.

This clonotype was counted between two and nine times. The gene calls are TRBV7-2 and TRBJ2-5; 8 positions agree with TRBD2. Germline CDR1 reads SGHTA; CDR2 reads FQGNSA. Trimming removed 6 bases from V and 5 bases from J; junction bases left unmatched: 14. The CDR3 contains 16 residues. DNA of the CDR3: TGTGCCAGCAGGCCGGGGGAGCGGGAGTCCCCCGAGACCCAGTACTTC. Its protein product is CASRPGERESPETQYF.

This clonotype was recorded many times. One junction end does not reproduce the germline sequence, and a read error may be involved. V usage is TRBV12-3 or TRBV12-4 and J usage is TRBJ2-7; tentatively, D is TRBD2 (6 bases). The CDR3 runs 13 residues. DNA for the CDR3: TGTGCCAGCAGCTTAGGGCGCGGGAACGAGCAGTACTTC. The encoded protein is CASSLGRGNEQYF.

The table lists this clonotype with a few counts. This chain uses TRBV9 with TRBJ2-2; the match to TRBD1 covers 8 bases. With V trimmed by 7 bases and J by 5 bases, 7 bases remained unmatched. The CDR3 consists of 14 residues. Germline V gene sequence: CDR1 SGDLS, CDR2 YYNGEE. CDR3 nucleotide sequence: TGTGCCAGCGCTCCAGGGGGCATGACCGGGGAGCTGTTTTTT. It yields the protein CASAPGGMTGELFF.

The genes are TRBV20-1 and TRBJ1-5; no definite D call. Trimming stripped 3 bases from V and 1 base from J, with 10 bases between. The CDR3 contains 14 residues. Germline CDR1 is DFQATT and CDR2 is SNEGSKA (reference sequence). The CDR3 here is CSASVFPSNQPQHF. Written as DNA, the CDR3 is TGCAGTGCTAGCGTGTTTCCAAGCAATCAGCCCCAGCATTTT.

J is TRBJ2-1 and V is TRBV29-1; D unresolved. The CDR3 runs to 11 residues. V dropped 5 bases and J dropped 7 bases, with 9 bases sitting between them. CDR1 is SQVTM, CDR2 ANQGSEA, per germline. The CDR3: CSVILVNEQFF. The CDR3 DNA follows: TGCAGCGTTATATTGGTTAATGAGCAGTTCTTC.

This clonotype was counted between two and nine times. The CDR3 DNA reads TGCAGCGCCTTCAACACTGAAGCTTTCTTT. Translation: CSAFNTEAFF. V gene TRBV29-1 combines with J gene TRBJ1-1; no definite D call. Trimming took 7 bases from V and 2 from J, leaving 5 bases between them. The V gene's germline CDR1 is SQVTM and CDR2 ANQGSEA. The CDR3 loop spans 10 amino acids. Full variable domain (outside the CDR3, taken from reference TRBV29-1 and TRBJ1-1): SAVISQKPSRDICQRGTSLTIQCQVDSQVTMMFWYRQQPGQSLTLIATANQGSEATYESGFVIDKFPISRPNLTFSTLTVSNMSPEDSSIYLCSAFNTEAFFGQGTRLTVV.

This rearrangement joins TRBV6-2 or TRBV6-3 to TRBJ1-1, with unresolved D. The CDR3 sequence is 13 residues long. The ends were cut back, 7 bases at V and 3 bases at J, with 12 bases in the middle. Per the germline V gene, CDR1 is MNHEY and CDR2 is SVGEGT. The CDR3, as DNA: TGTGCCAGCACCAGGACCCTGGACACTGAAGCTTTCTTT. As protein: CASTRTLDTEAFF.